This T cell receptor beta chain was sequenced during a study of STAT5B mutations in CD4+ large granular lymphocyte leukemia (dated 2022 in TCRdb). Turning to the overall study: Among the healthy controls, the CDR3 'QG' motif was associated with a particular HLA allele. The study compared the TCRbeta repertoires of patients with CD4+ T-cell large granular lymphocyte leukemia against the TCRbeta repertoires of healthy blood donors. Flow cytometry performed on FACSCanto II or FACSVerse showed that the purified fractions had more than 95% purity among lymphocytes. Overall results and qualifications from the work: TRBV06-family usage was enriched among the top patient clones (8/27) compared with healthy controls (2/35). Greater clonality appeared to be present in CD4-sorted patient repertoires than in healthy CD4+ repertoires, and the difference was retained after the putative leukemic clones were removed. Each patient's main leukemic clonotypes were private, but approximately 25% of these clonotypes showed up at low frequency in the non-leukemic repertoires of other patients. Data were not HLA-matched; higher clonality in CD4+ versus CD8+ T-LGLL could reflect the relatively small sample size.

Concerning this clone itself: What antigen it recognizes has not been identified. The record has no base qualities; no much larger clone is one base away.

TCRbeta rearrangements were sequenced from genomic DNA using the immunoSEQ assay at survey resolution. As for how the authors treated the data: In the TCR sequencing data, the lowest productive clonotype frequency that could be detected was 2.59 x 10-5. Only productive TCRbeta rearrangements, meaning sequences that were complete and in-frame, were kept for the analyses. Clonality for each sample was calculated as Simpson clonality in the immunoSEQ Analyzer version 3.0. Based on frequency, clones were grouped as very rare, small, medium, large (1-20%) or hyperexpanded (>20%). Generation probabilities were estimated with OLGA 1.2.3, V-gene circos plots were generated with VDJtools, specificities were searched for in VDJdb, and CDR3 motifs were identified with GLIPH. The immuneACCESS repertoire file appears here via TCRdb, limited to in-frame rearrangements. These files lack a portion of the clones; in checked studies, under half of the deficit traces to unresolved V genes, and the cause of the others is not known. From that table come the V and J calls and clone size; the DNA was used to work out D and trimming. The sample profile shows about 37,000 clones; 65% to 70% of them were found once. Roughly 2% of the sample is held by the ten biggest clonotypes.

CDR1 and CDR2 (SNHLY, FYNNEI) derive from the germline V gene. There are 12 amino acids in the CDR3, from cysteine to phenylalanine inclusive. Of all the DNA, just the CDR3 is kept, 36 bases in frame from base 1. V is reduced by 6 bases and J by 0 bases, leaving a spacing of 5 bases between them. The healthy controls were over 30 blood donors, and the buffy coats of these donors were supplied by the Finnish Red Cross blood service. All TCR-sequenced material derived from peripheral blood: patient blood samples and healthy donor buffy coats. Ficoll-Hypaque gradient centrifugation was used to isolate peripheral blood mononuclear cells. CD4+ cells were magnetically purified from the buffy coats of healthy controls. The Gentra Puregene Cell and Tissue kit was used for genomic DNA extraction, and quantification was performed on a Qubit 2.0 fluorometer.

The specimen sequenced was CD4+ T cells from blood buffy coats. This sequence was found in a human donor in good health. The V and J genes are TRBV2 and TRBJ2-5; confidence is insufficient to name the D gene. The DNA sequence is as follows: TGTGCCAGCAGCCCCTACCAAGAGACCCAGTACTTC. This translates into CASSPYQETQYF.